This is a list of T cell receptor beta chains from one sample in a study of T cell responses to AZD1222 COVID-19 vaccine. TCRdb keeps only in-frame clones here, not all; method: immunoSEQ multiplex PCR. The data hold roughly 150,000 clones, with 94% observed a single time. This specimen consisted of peripheral blood, obtained 28 days after the second AZD1222 dose. The receptors come from an adult who received the AZD1222 COVID-19 vaccine. The CDR3 runs from the conserved cysteine through the conserved F or W. A D gene is named only where the DNA matches it firmly. Expanded clones get a size class; other rows say once, few or many, or leave the size out.

V gene	J gene	D gene	clone size	CDR3 DNA	CDR3 protein
TRBV19	TRBJ2-7	TRBD1	NA	TGTGCCAGTAGTGCTGGGACAGCCTCCTACTACGAGCAGTACTTC	CASSAGTASYYEQYF
TRBV27	TRBJ1-1	NA	NA	TGTGCCAGCAGTCCACATATGAACACTGAAGCTTTCTTT	CASSPHMNTEAFF
TRBV30	TRBJ2-1	NA	NA	TGTGCCTGGAGCCTTACAGGGGGGGTCTACAATGAGCAGTTCTTC	CAWSLTGGVYNEQFF
TRBV6-2/TRBV6-3	TRBJ2-1	TRBD2	NA	TGTGCCAGCAGTTACTCACAAGCGGGAGCCCTTGGGGAGCAGTTCTTC	CASSYSQAGALGEQFF
TRBV30	TRBJ2-1	TRBD2	NA	TGTGCCTGGAGTACTAGCGGGAATATTAATGAGCAGTTCTTC	CAWSTSGNINEQFF
TRBV21-1	TRBJ1-3	NA	NA	TGTGCCAGCAGGGGGATCCGGGACAGAGGAAACACCATATATTTT	CASRGIRDRGNTIYF
TRBV5-1	TRBJ1-3	NA	NA	TGCGCCAGCAGCTTAAATGGAAACACCATATATTTT	CASSLNGNTIYF
TRBV30	TRBJ2-5	NA	NA	TGTGCCTGGAGTGTACCAGGAGGGCCCAGAGGGGAGACCCAGTACTTC	CAWSVPGGPRGETQYF
TRBV5-4	TRBJ2-2	TRBD2	NA	TGTGCCAGCAGCAGGACTAGCGGGAATGCGCTCATAGCCGGGGAGCTGTTTTTT	CASSRTSGNALIAGELFF
TRBV5-8	TRBJ2-2	TRBD1	NA	TGTGCCAGCAGCTTGAGGGGGCGTGGCGGGGAGCTGTTTTTT	CASSLRGRGGELFF
TRBV19	TRBJ2-2	NA	NA	TGTGCCAGTAGTATAAACAGGGTCGACACCGGGGAGCTGTTTTTT	CASSINRVDTGELFF
TRBV3-1/TRBV3-2	TRBJ1-1	TRBD1	NA	TGTGCCAGCAGCCGTTGGCTGAAACAGGGGTTAAGGGTTAACACTGAAGCTTTCTTT	CASSRWLKQGLRVNTEAFF
TRBV13	TRBJ1-3	NA	NA	TGTGCCAGCAGCTTAGTACCCGACAGGTACTCTGGAAACACCATATATTTT	CASSLVPDRYSGNTIYF
TRBV18	TRBJ2-1	TRBD2	NA	TGTGCCAGCTCACAGACTAGCGGGAGGGCCGCTGAGCAGTTCTTC	CASSQTSGRAAEQFF
TRBV29-1	TRBJ2-7	NA	NA	TGCAGCGTTGAATCGGGGCTATCCTACGAGCAGTACTTC	CSVESGLSYEQYF
TRBV27	TRBJ1-2	TRBD1	NA	TGTGCCAGCAGCCCTGTACAAGTAGGGGGCGCCTGGTATGGCTACACCTTC	CASSPVQVGGAWYGYTF
TRBV5-5	TRBJ2-1	NA	NA	TGTGCCAGCAGCTTGGAAAGGGTGAGTCATGGTAGCTACAATGAGCAGTTCTTC	CASSLERVSHGSYNEQFF
TRBV12-3/TRBV12-4	TRBJ1-1	NA	NA	TGTGCCAGCAGTTTCGGAGGTGACACTGAAGCTTTCTTT	CASSFGGDTEAFF
TRBV6-5	TRBJ2-1	TRBD1	NA	TGTGCCAGCAGTTATGGGACAGGGGGCCTGAATGAGCAGTTCTTC	CASSYGTGGLNEQFF
TRBV27	TRBJ1-1	NA	NA	TGTGCCAGCAGTTTCCGGGGGGCTATCAACACTGAAGCTTTCTTT	CASSFRGAINTEAFF
TRBV2	TRBJ2-3	TRBD2	NA	TGTGCCAGCAGTGGGGCTAGCGGGAGCGATGGGACAGATACGCAGTATTTT	CASSGASGSDGTDTQYF
TRBV6-5	TRBJ2-7	NA	NA	TGTGCCAGCAGAGGAGGTTCGATCTCCGAGCAGTACTTC	CASRGGSISEQYF
TRBV5-1	TRBJ2-1	TRBD1	NA	TGCGCCAGCAGCTCCGACAGGGTAAGAAATGAGCAGTTCTTC	CASSSDRVRNEQFF
TRBV4-3	TRBJ1-1	NA	NA	TGCGCCAGCAGCCAAGATGTGGCAGACGGGACTGAAGCTTTCTTT	CASSQDVADGTEAFF
TRBV5-1	TRBJ2-7	NA	NA	TGCGCCAGCAGCTCCGGACGGGGAGCCTACGAGCAGTACTTC	CASSSGRGAYEQYF
TRBV27	TRBJ1-2	NA	NA	TGTGCCAGCAGTTTATCAGTCGGGGACTCATTGGAAGGCTACACCTTC	CASSLSVGDSLEGYTF
TRBV7-9	TRBJ1-2	TRBD1	NA	TGTGCCAGCAGCTTAACCCTGGGGCCTAATGGACAGGGAAATGGCTACACCTTC	CASSLTLGPNGQGNGYTF
TRBV6-5	TRBJ2-7	NA	NA	TGTGCCAGCAGTTCTGGACAGTCGGGACAGTACTTC	CASSSGQSGQYF
TRBV11-3	TRBJ2-1	NA	NA	TGTGCCAGCAGCTTAGGACAGGGGAGGGGTGAGCAGTTCTTC	CASSLGQGRGEQFF
TRBV28	TRBJ1-2	NA	once	TGTGCCACCTCCAGGGATGGCTACACCTTC	CATSRDGYTF
TRBV2	TRBJ2-3	TRBD1	NA	TGTGCCAGCAGTGGCCCTGGACAGGGGAGCACAGATACGCAGTATTTT	CASSGPGQGSTDTQYF
TRBV5-5	TRBJ2-1	TRBD2	NA	TGTGCCAGCAGCATGCACGCCGGGACTACCTCCTACAATGAGCAGTTCTTC	CASSMHAGTTSYNEQFF
TRBV11-2	TRBJ1-5	NA	NA	TGTGCCAGCAGCTTAGAAGGCAGCAATCAGCCCCAGCATTTT	CASSLEGSNQPQHF
TRBV5-1	TRBJ1-3	NA	few	TGCGCCAGCAGGACCGACCGCTCTGGAAACACCATATATTTT	CASRTDRSGNTIYF
TRBV5-5	TRBJ2-7	NA	few	TGTGCCAGCAGCTTTCAGAATTCCCTAGCCTTC	CASSFQNSLAF
TRBV9	TRBJ2-2	TRBD2	NA	TGTGCCAGCAGCCCCGGGGGGGGGAACACCGGGGAGCTGTTTTTT	CASSPGGGNTGELFF
TRBV2	TRBJ1-2	NA	NA	TGTGCCAGCAGTGGTGCGGCCGAGTTCATCTATGGCTACACCTTC	CASSGAAEFIYGYTF
TRBV20-1	TRBJ2-7	NA	NA	TGCAGTGCTAGTCGGGAGTTCTACGAGCAGTACTTC	CSASREFYEQYF
TRBV29-1	TRBJ2-7	TRBD1	NA	TGCAGCATCCGGGGACAGGGAAGCTCCTACGAGCAGTACTTC	CSIRGQGSSYEQYF
TRBV11-2	TRBJ2-7	TRBD1	NA	TGTGCCAGCAGCTCAGCCGGGACAGCTCCATACGAGCAGTACTTC	CASSSAGTAPYEQYF
TRBV14	TRBJ2-7	NA	NA	TGTGCCAGCAGCCTCCTGAGGGGGTACCCTTACGAGCAGTACTTC	CASSLLRGYPYEQYF
TRBV5-1	TRBJ2-3	NA	NA	TGCGCCAGCAGCTTGGAAGCCCCGAGAGCAGATACGCAGTATTTT	CASSLEAPRADTQYF
TRBV2	TRBJ1-6	TRBD1	NA	TGTGCCAGCTCCGGCAGGGGGGGGGATTCACCCCTCCACTTT	CASSGRGGDSPLHF
TRBV30	TRBJ2-7	NA	NA	TGTGCCTGGAGCCCCGGGACTGGGGCCTACGAGCAGTACTTC	CAWSPGTGAYEQYF
TRBV20-1	TRBJ2-7	TRBD2	NA	TGCAGTGCTAGTTCCGGGACTAGCGGGAGGCCAGCGTCCTACGAGCAGTACTTC	CSASSGTSGRPASYEQYF
TRBV29-1	TRBJ2-3	NA	NA	TGCAGCGTCGGGGATCTGGGGGCTGGCACAGATACGCAGTATTTT	CSVGDLGAGTDTQYF
TRBV5-1	TRBJ2-5	NA	NA	TGCGCCAGCGCTGCGGGCACCTTACAAGAGACCCAGTACTTC	CASAAGTLQETQYF
TRBV2	TRBJ1-2	TRBD1	NA	TGTGCCAGCAGGGTTGGGGCAGGGGGCAGTGGCTACACCTTC	CASRVGAGGSGYTF
TRBV2	TRBJ1-5	NA	NA	TGTGCCAGCAGCTTGGGGGCTGGGGGCAATCAGCCCCAGCATTTT	CASSLGAGGNQPQHF
TRBV7-9	TRBJ1-2	NA	NA	TGTGCCAGCAGCTTACGGCAGGGGCGCGAAGTCTATGGCTACACCTTC	CASSLRQGREVYGYTF
TRBV27	TRBJ2-7	TRBD2	NA	TGTGCCACCCAGACTAGCCGGTACTCTAGCGAGCAGTACTTC	CATQTSRYSSEQYF
TRBV9	TRBJ2-5	NA	few	TGTGCCAGCAGCGTACTGGGGGAGAAGACCCAGTACTTC	CASSVLGEKTQYF
TRBV28	TRBJ2-6	NA	NA	TGTGCCAGCAGTCCTGACCCCGTTAGGCCCTTCTCTGGGGCCAACGTCCTGACTTTC	CASSPDPVRPFSGANVLTF
TRBV7-9	TRBJ1-2	NA	once	TGTGCCAGCAGCTTTGAGGGTGACGGTGGCTACACCTTC	CASSFEGDGGYTF
TRBV30	TRBJ2-2	TRBD1	NA	TGTGCCTGGAGTGGGGACAGCCCTACGGAACGCAACACCGGGGAGCTGTTTTTT	CAWSGDSPTERNTGELFF
TRBV18	TRBJ1-1	NA	NA	TGTGCCAGCTCACTCTTGAACACTGAAGCTTTCTTT	CASSLLNTEAFF
TRBV9	TRBJ2-7	TRBD2	NA	TGTGCCAGCAGCGTGGGACCTAGCGGTGGGGACGAGCAGTACTTC	CASSVGPSGGDEQYF
TRBV23-1	TRBJ1-1	NA	NA	TGCGCCAGCAGTCAGGGATGGGGGCGGAACACTGAAGCTTTCTTT	CASSQGWGRNTEAFF
TRBV25-1	TRBJ1-2	NA	NA	TGTGCCAGCAGTGAATATGGCGCTCCTAACTATGGCTACACCTTC	CASSEYGAPNYGYTF